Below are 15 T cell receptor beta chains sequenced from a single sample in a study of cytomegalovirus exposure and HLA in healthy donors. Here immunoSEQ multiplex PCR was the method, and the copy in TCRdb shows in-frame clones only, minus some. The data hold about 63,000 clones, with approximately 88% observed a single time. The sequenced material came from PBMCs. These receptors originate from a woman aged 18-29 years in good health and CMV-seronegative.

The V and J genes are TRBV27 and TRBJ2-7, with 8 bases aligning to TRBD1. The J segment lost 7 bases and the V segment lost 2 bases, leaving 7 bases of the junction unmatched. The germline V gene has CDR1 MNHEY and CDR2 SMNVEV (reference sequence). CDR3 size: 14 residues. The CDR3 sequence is CASSLARGRREQYF. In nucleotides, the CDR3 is TGTGCCAGCAGTTTAGCCAGGGGGCGTCGGGAGCAGTACTTC.

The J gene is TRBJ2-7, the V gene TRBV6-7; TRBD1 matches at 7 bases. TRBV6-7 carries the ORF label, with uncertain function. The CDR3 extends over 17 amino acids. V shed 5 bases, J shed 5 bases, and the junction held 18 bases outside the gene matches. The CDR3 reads CASSTLRGEGQTHEQYF. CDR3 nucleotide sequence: TGTGCCAGCAGTACCCTCAGGGGTGAGGGACAGACCCACGAGCAGTACTTC.

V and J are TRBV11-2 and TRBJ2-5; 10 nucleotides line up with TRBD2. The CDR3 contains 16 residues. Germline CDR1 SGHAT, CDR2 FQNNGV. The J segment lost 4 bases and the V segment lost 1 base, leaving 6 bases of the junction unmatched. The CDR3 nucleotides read TGTGCCAGCAGCTTAGTAGCGGGAGGAGGTAGAGAGACCCAGTACTTC. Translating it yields CASSLVAGGGRETQYF.

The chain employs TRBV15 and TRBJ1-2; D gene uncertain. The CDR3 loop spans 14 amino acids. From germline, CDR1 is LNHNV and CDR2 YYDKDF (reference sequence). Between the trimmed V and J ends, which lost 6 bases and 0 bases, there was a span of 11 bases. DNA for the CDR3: TGTGCCACCAGGGAGGGCGCCTCTAACTATGGCTACACCTTC. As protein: CATREGASNYGYTF.

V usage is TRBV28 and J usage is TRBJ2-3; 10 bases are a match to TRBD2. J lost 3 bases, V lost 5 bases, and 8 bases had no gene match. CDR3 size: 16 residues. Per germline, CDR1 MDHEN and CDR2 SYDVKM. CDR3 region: CASSPKRGGPTDTQYF. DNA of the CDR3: TGTGCCAGCAGTCCAAAGCGGGGGGGGCCAACAGATACGCAGTATTTT.

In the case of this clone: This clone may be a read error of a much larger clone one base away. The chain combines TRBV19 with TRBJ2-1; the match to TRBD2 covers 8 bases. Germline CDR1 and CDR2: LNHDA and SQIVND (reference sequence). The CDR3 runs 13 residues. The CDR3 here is CASGIAGNNEQFF. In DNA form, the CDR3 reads TGTGCCAGTGGTATAGCGGGAAACAATGAGCAGTTCTTC. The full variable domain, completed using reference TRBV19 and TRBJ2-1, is DGGITQSPKYLFRKEGQNVTLSCEQNLNHDAMYWYRQDPGQGLRLIYYSQIVNDFQKGDIAEGYSVSREKKESFPLTVTSAQKNPTAFYLCASGIAGNNEQFFGPGTRLTVL.

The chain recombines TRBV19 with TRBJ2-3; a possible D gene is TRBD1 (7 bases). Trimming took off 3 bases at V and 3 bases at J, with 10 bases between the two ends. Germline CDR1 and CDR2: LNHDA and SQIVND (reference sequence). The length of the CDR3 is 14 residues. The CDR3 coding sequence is TGTGCCAGTAGTATGGCAGGGGGGACAGATACGCAGTATTTT. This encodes CASSMAGGTDTQYF.

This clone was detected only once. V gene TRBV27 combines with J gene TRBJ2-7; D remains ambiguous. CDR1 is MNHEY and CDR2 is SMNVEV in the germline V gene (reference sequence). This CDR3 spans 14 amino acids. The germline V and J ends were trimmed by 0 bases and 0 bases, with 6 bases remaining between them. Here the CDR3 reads CASSLSFSSYEQYF. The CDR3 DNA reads TGTGCCAGCAGTTTATCCTTCTCCTCCTACGAGCAGTACTTC.

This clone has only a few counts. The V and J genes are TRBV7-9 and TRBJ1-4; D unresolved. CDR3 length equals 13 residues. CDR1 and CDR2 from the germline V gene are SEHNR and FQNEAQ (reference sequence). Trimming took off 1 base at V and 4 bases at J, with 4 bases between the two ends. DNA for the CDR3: TGTGCCAGCAGCTTAGGAGTTAATGAAAAACTGTTTTTT. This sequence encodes CASSLGVNEKLFF.

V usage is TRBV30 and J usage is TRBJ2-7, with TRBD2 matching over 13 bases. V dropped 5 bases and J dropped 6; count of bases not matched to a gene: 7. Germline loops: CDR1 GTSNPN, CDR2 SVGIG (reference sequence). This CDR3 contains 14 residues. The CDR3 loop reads CAWHGTSGTVEQYF. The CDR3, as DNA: TGTGCCTGGCATGGGACTAGCGGGACAGTCGAGCAGTACTTC.

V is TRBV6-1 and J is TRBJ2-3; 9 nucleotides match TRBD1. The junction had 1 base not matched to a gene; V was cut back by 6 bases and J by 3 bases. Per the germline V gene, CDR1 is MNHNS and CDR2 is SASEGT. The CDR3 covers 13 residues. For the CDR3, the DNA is TGTGCCAGCAGAGACAGGGGGACAGATACGCAGTATTTT. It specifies CASRDRGTDTQYF.

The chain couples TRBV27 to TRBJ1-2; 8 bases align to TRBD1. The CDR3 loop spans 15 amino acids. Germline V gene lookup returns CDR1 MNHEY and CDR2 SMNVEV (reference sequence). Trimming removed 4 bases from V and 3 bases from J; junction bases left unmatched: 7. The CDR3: CASSSRTGSYYGYTF. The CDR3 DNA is TGTGCCAGCAGTTCACGGACAGGGAGTTACTATGGCTACACCTTC.

CDR3 coding DNA: TGTGCCAGCAGCGTAGGGTCGGGACAGCTGATCAATGAGCAGTTCTTC. It yields the protein CASSVGSGQLINEQFF. The chain joins TRBV9 to TRBJ2-1, with 7 bases that match TRBD1. Looked up from germline, CDR1 is SGDLS and CDR2 is YYNGEE. V shed 0 bases, J shed 6 bases, and the junction held 9 bases outside the gene matches. CDR3 size: 16 residues.

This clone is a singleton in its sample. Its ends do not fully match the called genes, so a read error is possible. The CDR3 bases are TGTGCCAGCAGCGTAGCCCAGGGGACCCCCCTCACCCTCCACTTT. Translation: CASSVAQGTPLTLHF. The chain employs TRBV7-2 and TRBJ1-6; D is perhaps TRBD1 (6 bases). The CDR3 is made up of 15 amino acids. CDR1 SGHTA and CDR2 FQGNSA come from the germline V gene.

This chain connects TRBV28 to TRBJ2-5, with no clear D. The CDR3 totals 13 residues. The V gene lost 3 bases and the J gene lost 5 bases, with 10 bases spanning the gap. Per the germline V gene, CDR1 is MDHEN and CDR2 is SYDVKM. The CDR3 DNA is TGTGCCAGCAGTTTCCCGTCCTTGGAGACCCAGTACTTC. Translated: CASSFPSLETQYF.